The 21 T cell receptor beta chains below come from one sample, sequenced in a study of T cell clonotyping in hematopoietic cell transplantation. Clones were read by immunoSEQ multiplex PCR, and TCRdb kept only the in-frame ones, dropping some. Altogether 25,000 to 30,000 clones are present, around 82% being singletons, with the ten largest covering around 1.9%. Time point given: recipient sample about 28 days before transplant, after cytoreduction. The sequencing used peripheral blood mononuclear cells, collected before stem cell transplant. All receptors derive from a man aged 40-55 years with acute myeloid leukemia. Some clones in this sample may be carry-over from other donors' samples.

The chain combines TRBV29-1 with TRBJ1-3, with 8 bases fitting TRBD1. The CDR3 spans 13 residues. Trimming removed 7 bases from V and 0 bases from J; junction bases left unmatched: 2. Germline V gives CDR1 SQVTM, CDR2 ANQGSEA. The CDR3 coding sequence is TGCAGCGCCACAGGGGGCTCTGGAAACACCATATATTTT. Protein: CSATGGSGNTIYF.

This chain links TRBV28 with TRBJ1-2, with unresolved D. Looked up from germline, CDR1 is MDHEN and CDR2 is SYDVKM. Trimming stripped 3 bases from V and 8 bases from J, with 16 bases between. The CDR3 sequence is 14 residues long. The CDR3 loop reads CASSLAVPDGGYTF. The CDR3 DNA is TGTGCCAGCAGTTTGGCGGTCCCGGACGGCGGCTACACCTTC.

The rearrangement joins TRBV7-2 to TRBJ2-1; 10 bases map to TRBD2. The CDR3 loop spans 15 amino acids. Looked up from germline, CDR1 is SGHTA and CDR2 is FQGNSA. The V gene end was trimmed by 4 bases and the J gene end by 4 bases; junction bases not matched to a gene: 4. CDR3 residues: CASSSGLAAYNEQFF. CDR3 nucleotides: TGTGCCAGCAGCTCCGGACTAGCGGCTTACAATGAGCAGTTCTTC.

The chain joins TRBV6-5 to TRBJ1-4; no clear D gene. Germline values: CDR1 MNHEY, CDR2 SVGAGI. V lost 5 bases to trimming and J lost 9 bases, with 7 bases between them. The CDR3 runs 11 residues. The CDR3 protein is CASSNGQKLFF. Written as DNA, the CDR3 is TGTGCCAGCAGTAACGGACAAAAACTGTTTTTT.

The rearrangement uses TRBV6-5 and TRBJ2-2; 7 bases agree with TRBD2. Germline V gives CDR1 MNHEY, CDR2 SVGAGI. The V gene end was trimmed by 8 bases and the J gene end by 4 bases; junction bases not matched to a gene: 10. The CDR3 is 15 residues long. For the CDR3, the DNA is TGTGCCAGCGGCCCGGGGGGTATACGCACCGGGGAGCTGTTTTTT. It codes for CASGPGGIRTGELFF.

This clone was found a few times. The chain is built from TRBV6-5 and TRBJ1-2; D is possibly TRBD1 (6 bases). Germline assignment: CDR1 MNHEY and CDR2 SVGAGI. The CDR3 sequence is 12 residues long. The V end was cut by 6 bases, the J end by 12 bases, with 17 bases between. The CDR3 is CASSLGGSVHTF. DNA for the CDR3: TGTGCCAGCAGCCTAGGGGGGTCGGTTCACACCTTC.

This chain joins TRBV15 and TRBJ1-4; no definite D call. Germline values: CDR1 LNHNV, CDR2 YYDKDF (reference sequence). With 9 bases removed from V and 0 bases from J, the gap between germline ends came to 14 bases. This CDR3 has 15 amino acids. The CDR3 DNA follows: TGTGCCACAAGTCGGCGGGCTGCAACTAATGAAAAACTGTTTTTT. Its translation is CATSRRAATNEKLFF.

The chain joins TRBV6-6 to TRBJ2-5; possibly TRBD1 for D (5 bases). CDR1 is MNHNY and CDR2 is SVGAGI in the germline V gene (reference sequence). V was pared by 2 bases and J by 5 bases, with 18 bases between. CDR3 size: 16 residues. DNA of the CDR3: TGTGCCAGCAGTTACCTACCGACAGACTCCGGGGAGACCCAGTACTTC. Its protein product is CASSYLPTDSGETQYF.

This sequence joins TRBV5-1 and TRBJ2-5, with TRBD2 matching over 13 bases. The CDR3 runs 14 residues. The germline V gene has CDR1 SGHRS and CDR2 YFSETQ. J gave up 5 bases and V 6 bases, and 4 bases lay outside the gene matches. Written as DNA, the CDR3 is TGCGCCAGCACGGGACTAGCGGGAAGGGAGACCCAGTACTTC. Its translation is CASTGLAGRETQYF.

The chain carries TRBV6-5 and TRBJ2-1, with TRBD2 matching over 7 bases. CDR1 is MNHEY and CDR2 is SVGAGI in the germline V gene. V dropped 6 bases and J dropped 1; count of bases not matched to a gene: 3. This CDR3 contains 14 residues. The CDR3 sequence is CASRASGSYNEQFF. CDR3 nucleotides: TGTGCCAGCAGGGCTAGCGGATCCTACAATGAGCAGTTCTTC.

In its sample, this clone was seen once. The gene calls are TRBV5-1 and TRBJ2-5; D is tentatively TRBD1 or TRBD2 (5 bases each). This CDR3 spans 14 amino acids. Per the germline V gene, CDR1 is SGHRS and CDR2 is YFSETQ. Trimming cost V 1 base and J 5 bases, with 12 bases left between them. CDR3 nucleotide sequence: TGCGCCAGCAGCTTGTCGGGAAAGGGGGAGACCCAGTACTTC. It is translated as CASSLSGKGETQYF.

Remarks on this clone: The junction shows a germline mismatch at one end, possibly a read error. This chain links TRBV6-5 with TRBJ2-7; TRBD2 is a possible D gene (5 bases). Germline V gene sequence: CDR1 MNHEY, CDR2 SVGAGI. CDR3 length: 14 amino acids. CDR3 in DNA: TGTACCAGCAGCTTAAGACCTAGCTTTAACGAGCAGTACTTC. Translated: CTSSLRPSFNEQYF.

The CDR3 coding sequence is TGTGCCAGCAGTTTAAGGCAGACTTTTTACGAGCAGTACTTC. Translation: CASSLRQTFYEQYF. The chain employs TRBV6-6 and TRBJ2-7; D uncertain. The CDR3 is 14 amino acids. The germline gives CDR1 MNHNY, CDR2 SVGAGI (reference sequence). Trimming took 4 bases from V and 4 from J, leaving 14 bases between them.

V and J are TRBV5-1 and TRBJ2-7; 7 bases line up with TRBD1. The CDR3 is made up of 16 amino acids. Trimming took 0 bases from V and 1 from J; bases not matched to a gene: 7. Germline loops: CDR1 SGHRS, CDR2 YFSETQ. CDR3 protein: CASSLGGTAISYEQYF. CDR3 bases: TGCGCCAGCAGCTTGGGGGGGACAGCGATTTCCTACGAGCAGTACTTC. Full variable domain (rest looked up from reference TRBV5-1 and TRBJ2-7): KAGVTQTPRYLIKTRGQQVTLSCSPISGHRSVSWYQQTPGQGLQFLFEYFSETQRNKGNFPGRFSGRQFSNSRSEMNVSTLELGDSALYLCASSLGGTAISYEQYFGPGTRLTVT.

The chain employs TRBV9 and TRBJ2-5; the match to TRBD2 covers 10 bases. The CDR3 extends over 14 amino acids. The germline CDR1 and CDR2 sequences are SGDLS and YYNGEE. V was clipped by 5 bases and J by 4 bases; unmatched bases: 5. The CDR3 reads CASSWSGGGETQYF. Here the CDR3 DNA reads TGTGCCAGCAGTTGGAGCGGGGGGGGAGAGACCCAGTACTTC.

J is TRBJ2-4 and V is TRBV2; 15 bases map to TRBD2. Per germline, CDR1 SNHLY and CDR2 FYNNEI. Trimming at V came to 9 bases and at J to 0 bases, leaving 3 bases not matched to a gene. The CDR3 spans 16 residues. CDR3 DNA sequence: TGTGCCAGTGGACTAGCGGGGGGGATAGCCAAAAACATTCAGTACTTC. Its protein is CASGLAGGIAKNIQYF.

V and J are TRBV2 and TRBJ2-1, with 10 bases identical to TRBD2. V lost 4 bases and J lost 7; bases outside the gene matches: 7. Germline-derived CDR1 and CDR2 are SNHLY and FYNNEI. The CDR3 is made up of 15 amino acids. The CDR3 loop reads CASSAASGSWNEQFF. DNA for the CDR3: TGTGCCAGCAGTGCCGCTAGCGGGAGCTGGAATGAGCAGTTCTTC.

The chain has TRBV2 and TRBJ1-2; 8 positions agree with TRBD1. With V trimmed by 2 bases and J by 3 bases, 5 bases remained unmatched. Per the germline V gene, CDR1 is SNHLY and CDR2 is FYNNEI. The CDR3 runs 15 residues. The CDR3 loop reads CASSEWQGADYGYTF. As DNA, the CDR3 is TGTGCCAGCAGTGAATGGCAGGGGGCCGACTATGGCTACACCTTC.

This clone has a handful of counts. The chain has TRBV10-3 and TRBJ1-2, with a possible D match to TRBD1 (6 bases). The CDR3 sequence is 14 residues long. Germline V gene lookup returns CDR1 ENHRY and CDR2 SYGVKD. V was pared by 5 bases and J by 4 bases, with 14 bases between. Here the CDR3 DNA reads TGTGCCATCAGTAGGGACAAAAGGAGCTATGGCTACACCTTC. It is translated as CAISRDKRSYGYTF.

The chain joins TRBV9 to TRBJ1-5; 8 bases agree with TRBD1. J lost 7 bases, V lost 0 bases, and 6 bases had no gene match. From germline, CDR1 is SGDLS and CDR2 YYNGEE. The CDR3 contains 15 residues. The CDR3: CASSVDGQGAQPQHF. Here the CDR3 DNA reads TGTGCCAGCAGCGTAGATGGCCAGGGGGCACAGCCCCAGCATTTT. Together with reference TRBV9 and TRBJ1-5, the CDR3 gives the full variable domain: DSGVTQTPKHLITATGQRVTLRCSPRSGDLSVYWYQQSLDQGLQFLIQYYNGEERAKGNILERFSAQQFPDLHSELNLSSLELGDSALYFCASSVDGQGAQPQHFGDGTRLSIL.

The CDR3 DNA reads TGTGCCAGTAGTATAGATGGAGCGGGAGGGCCGGCAGATACGCAGTATTTT. It encodes CASSIDGAGGPADTQYF. The chain joins TRBV19 to TRBJ2-3, with 10 bases that match TRBD2. With V trimmed by 0 bases and J by 4 bases, 7 bases remained unmatched. CDR1 is LNHDA, CDR2 SQIVND, per germline (reference sequence). The CDR3 is 17 residues long.